This T cell receptor beta chain was identified during a study of blood T cell repertoires in COVID-19. This CDR3 has 14 residues. Germline V lookup: CDR1 KGHSH, CDR2 LQKENI. The junction had 8 bases not matched to a gene; V was cut back by 2 bases and J by 10 bases. TCRdb's table, derived via immunoSEQ multiplex PCR, lists solely in-frame clones and lacks some. Among about 190,000 clones, around 80% were seen once, and the ten largest hold about an eighth. The TCR comes from a woman in her forties or fifties with acute or convalescent COVID-19. Sequenced: peripheral blood. This chain joins TRBV18 and TRBJ1-1; 9 bases are shared with TRBD1. This CDR3 is CASSPRTGDGRAFF. The DNA of the CDR3 is TGTGCCAGCTCACCAAGGACAGGGGATGGAAGAGCTTTCTTT.